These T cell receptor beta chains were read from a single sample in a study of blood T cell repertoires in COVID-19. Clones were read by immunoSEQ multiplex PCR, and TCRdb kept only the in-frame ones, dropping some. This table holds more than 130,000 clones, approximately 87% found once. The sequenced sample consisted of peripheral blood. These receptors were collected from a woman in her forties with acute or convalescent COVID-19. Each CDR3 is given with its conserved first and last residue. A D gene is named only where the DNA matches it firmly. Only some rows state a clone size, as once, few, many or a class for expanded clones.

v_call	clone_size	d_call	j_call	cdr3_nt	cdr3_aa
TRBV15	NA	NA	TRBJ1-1	TGTGCCACCAGCCCCTCGGGGGGGGAAGCTTTCTTT	CATSPSGGEAFF
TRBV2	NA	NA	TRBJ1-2	TGTGCCAGCAGTAGACTCCAGTACTACACCTTC	CASSRLQYYTF
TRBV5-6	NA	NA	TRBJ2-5	TGTGCCAGCAGCTTGGTACAAGAGACCCAGTACTTC	CASSLVQETQYF
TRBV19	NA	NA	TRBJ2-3	TGTGCCAGTAGTATAGCGGAGGGAGGATCAGATACGCAGTATTTT	CASSIAEGGSDTQYF
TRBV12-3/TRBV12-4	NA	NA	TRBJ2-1	TGTGCCAGCAGTTTCTTAGGAGGGAATGAGCAGTTCTTC	CASSFLGGNEQFF
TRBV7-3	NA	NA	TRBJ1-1	TGTGCCAGCAGCAAGGGGCCGGGGGGCACTGAAGCTTTCTTT	CASSKGPGGTEAFF
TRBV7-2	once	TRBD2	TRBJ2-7	TGTGCCAGCAGCTACGGACTAGCTTTCTCCTACGAGCAGTACTTC	CASSYGLAFSYEQYF
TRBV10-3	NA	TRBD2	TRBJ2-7	TGTGCCATCAGTGACGGGACTAGCGGGAGGGCCAAAAATGAGCAGTACTTC	CAISDGTSGRAKNEQYF
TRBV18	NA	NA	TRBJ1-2	TGTGCCAGCTCACCAACAGGGCGGAACTATGGCTACACCTTC	CASSPTGRNYGYTF
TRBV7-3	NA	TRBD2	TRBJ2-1	TGTGCCAGCAGCTTAATGGGACTAGCGGGAGCCTACAATGAGCAGTTCTTC	CASSLMGLAGAYNEQFF
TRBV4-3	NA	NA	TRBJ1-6	TGCGCCAGCAGCCGGACAGCGCCACACCCCCTTTATAATTCACCCCTCCACTTT	CASSRTAPHPLYNSPLHF
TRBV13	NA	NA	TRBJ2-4	TGTGCCAGCAGCTTAGTCGGGCAGGGGGGACCCAAAAACATTCAGTACTTC	CASSLVGQGGPKNIQYF
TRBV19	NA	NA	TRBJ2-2	TGTGCCACGACTGAAACACGAACCGGGGAGCTGTTTTTT	CATTETRTGELFF
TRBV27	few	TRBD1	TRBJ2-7	TGTGCCAGCAGTTTATCCCCGACAGGGGGCCGGTACGAGCAGTACTTC	CASSLSPTGGRYEQYF
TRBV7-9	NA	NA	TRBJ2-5	TGTGCCAGCAGCTTAGATCTAGGAGAGACCCAGTACTTC	CASSLDLGETQYF
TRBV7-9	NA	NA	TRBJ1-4	TGTGCCAGCAGCTCGCTACAGGGTGCAACTAATGAAAAACTGTTTTTT	CASSSLQGATNEKLFF
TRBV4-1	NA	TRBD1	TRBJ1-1	TGCGCCAGCAGCCGGGGGACAGGGCGGACGAACACTGAAGCTTTCTTT	CASSRGTGRTNTEAFF
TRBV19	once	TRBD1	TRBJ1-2	TGTGCCAGTAGTCCCCGGGACAGACTAGGCTACACCTTC	CASSPRDRLGYTF
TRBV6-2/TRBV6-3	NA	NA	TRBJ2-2	TGTGCCAGCAGTTATGGTCCTGAGCGGGCACGTTCGAACACCGGGGAGCTGTTTTTT	CASSYGPERARSNTGELFF
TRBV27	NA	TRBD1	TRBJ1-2	TGTGCCAGCAGTCCCACAGGGGTGAACTATGGCTACACCTTC	CASSPTGVNYGYTF
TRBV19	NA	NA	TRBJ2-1	TGTGCCAGTAGTATGGGGCTCGGCGGTTACAATGAGCAGTTCTTC	CASSMGLGGYNEQFF
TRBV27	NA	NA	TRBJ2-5	TGTGCCAGCAGTTTGGAGGGACCCCAAGAGACCCAGTACTTC	CASSLEGPQETQYF
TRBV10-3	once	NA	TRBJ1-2	TGTGCCATCAGTGAGTCCCAGCGAGCTAACTATGGCTACACCTTC	CAISESQRANYGYTF
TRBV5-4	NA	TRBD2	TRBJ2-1	TGTGCCAGCAGCTTCGGGGGGGCTAGCGGCAACAATGAGCAGTTCTTC	CASSFGGASGNNEQFF
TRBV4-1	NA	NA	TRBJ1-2	TGCGCCAGCAGCCAGAGACAGGATTCTAACTATGGCTACACCTTC	CASSQRQDSNYGYTF
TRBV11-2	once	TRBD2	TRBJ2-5	TGTGCCAGCAGCTTAGCGCTGACTAGCGGGGGACAAGAGACCCAGTACTTC	CASSLALTSGGQETQYF
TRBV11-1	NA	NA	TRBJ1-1	TGTGCCAGCAGCTGGGGAGGGGGGGCGAACACTGAAGCTTTCTTT	CASSWGGGANTEAFF
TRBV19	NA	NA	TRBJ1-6	TGTGCCAGCCAGGACGGGAGCTCCTATAATTCACCCCTCCACTTT	CASQDGSSYNSPLHF
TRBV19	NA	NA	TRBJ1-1	TGTGCCAGTAGTATGGACTTGCGGGAAGCTTTCTTT	CASSMDLREAFF
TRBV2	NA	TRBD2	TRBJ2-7	TGTGCCAGCAGTTCCCGTCCTAGCGGGGCTTACGAGCAGTACTTC	CASSSRPSGAYEQYF